These 18 T cell receptor beta chains were all obtained from the same sample, sequenced in a study of vaccination effects on CD4 cells after COVID-19. Assay: immunoSEQ multiplex PCR; the TCRdb copy retains only in-frame clones and omits some. Of 35,000 to 40,000 clones listed, over 60% are singletons. Which antigens these TCRs recognize remains unknown. After expansion with viral peptide pools in the ViraFEST assay, antigen-specific CD4+ T cells were sequenced. Around day 10 of culture, CD4+ T cells were separated out. The person acquired a PCR-confirmed SARS-CoV-2 infection between March and December 2020. Sequenced material: CD4+ T cells from PBMCs cultured with HCoV-NL63 spike peptides, taken before COVID-19 vaccination. The receptor source for this set is a human donor who had a prior SARS-CoV-2 infection.

The chain links TRBV28 to TRBJ2-7; D is perhaps TRBD2 (6 bases). Germline-derived CDR1 and CDR2 are MDHEN and SYDVKM. The length of the CDR3 is 15 residues. V gave up 2 bases and J gave up 3 bases, with 14 bases separating them. The CDR3 nucleotides read TGTGCCAGCAGTTTACGGGGGAGCGTAAGCTACGAGCAGTACTTC. The encoded protein is CASSLRGSVSYEQYF.

The rearrangement uses TRBV5-1 and TRBJ2-2; D is perhaps TRBD1 (6 bases). This CDR3 has 13 residues. V lost 7 bases and J 1 base, leaving 8 bases between the germline ends. Germline V gene sequence: CDR1 SGHRS, CDR2 YFSETQ. CDR3 region: CASRDKNTGELFF. The CDR3 region has the DNA TGCGCCAGCCGGGACAAGAACACCGGGGAGCTGTTTTTT.

The genes are TRBV5-4 and TRBJ2-2; D not resolved. V was clipped by 3 bases and J by 0 bases, with 9 bases between them. This CDR3 has 15 amino acids. Germline CDR1 is SGHNT and CDR2 is YYREEE (reference sequence). CDR3 sequence: CASSSEVANTGELFF. The CDR3 nucleotides read TGTGCCAGCAGCTCCGAAGTAGCGAACACCGGGGAGCTGTTTTTT.

The chain joins TRBV11-2 to TRBJ2-1, with 8 bases lining up with TRBD1. J gave up 8 bases and V 5 bases, and 11 bases lay outside the gene matches. The V gene's germline CDR1 is SGHAT and CDR2 FQNNGV. The CDR3 totals 15 residues. This CDR3 reads CASSLSQGAWDEQFF. The DNA for the CDR3 is TGTGCCAGCAGCCTCAGTCAGGGGGCGTGGGATGAGCAGTTCTTC.

The genes are TRBV2 and TRBJ2-7; D call uncertain. CDR1 SNHLY and CDR2 FYNNEI come from the germline V gene. This CDR3 has 14 residues. Trimming pared 1 base from V and 4 bases from J, leaving 11 bases between. The CDR3 nucleotides are TGTGCCAGCAGTGAAGTGGGCAATATATACGAGCAGTACTTC. It encodes CASSEVGNIYEQYF.

The chain employs TRBV2 and TRBJ2-3; 7 bases are shared with TRBD2. The J segment lost 4 bases and the V segment lost 3 bases, leaving 7 bases of the junction unmatched. The CDR3 contains 15 residues. Germline V gives CDR1 SNHLY, CDR2 FYNNEI. The CDR3 loop is CASSEAGVRADTQYF. CDR3 nucleotides: TGTGCCAGCAGTGAGGCGGGAGTTCGTGCAGATACGCAGTATTTT.

V usage is TRBV7-9 and J usage is TRBJ2-5, with TRBD2 identical over 7 bases. Looked up from germline, CDR1 is SEHNR and CDR2 is FQNEAQ (reference sequence). J lost 5 bases, V lost 1 base, and 10 bases had no gene match. The CDR3 has 16 residues. CDR3 amino acids: CASSLGASGVWETQYF. The CDR3 nucleotides are TGTGCCAGCAGCTTAGGGGCAAGCGGGGTTTGGGAGACCCAGTACTTC.

The rearrangement joins TRBV6-5 to TRBJ2-7; no definite D call. This CDR3 contains 14 residues. Trimming left V 0 bases short and J 0 bases short, with 6 bases between. Germline CDR1 reads MNHEY; CDR2 reads SVGAGI. The CDR3 loop reads CASSYSRISYEQYF. For the CDR3, the DNA is TGTGCCAGCAGTTACTCGAGAATCTCCTACGAGCAGTACTTC.

The J gene is TRBJ1-2, the V gene TRBV14; D gene uncertain. The CDR3 is made up of 15 amino acids. Trimming took off 2 bases at V and 0 bases at J, with 10 bases between the two ends. Germline CDR1 SGHDN, CDR2 FVKESK. This CDR3 is CASSQTRRANYGYTF. The CDR3 nucleotides are TGTGCCAGCAGCCAAACTAGGAGAGCTAACTATGGCTACACCTTC. The whole variable domain, filled in from reference TRBV14 and TRBJ1-2, reads EAGVTQFPSHSVIEKGQTVTLRCDPISGHDNLYWYRRVMGKEIKFLLHFVKESKQDESGMPNNRFLAERTGGTYSTLKVQPAELEDSGVYFCASSQTRRANYGYTFGSGTRLTVV.

This chain joins TRBV9 and TRBJ1-2; 10 bases fit TRBD1. The CDR3 is 15 amino acids. CDR1 and CDR2 (germline): SGDLS, YYNGEE. J gave up 8 bases and V 3 bases, and 10 bases lay outside the gene matches. DNA of the CDR3: TGTGCCAGCAGCGACCCGGGACAGGGGTACAAAGGCTACACCTTC. Translated, it gives CASSDPGQGYKGYTF.

The V and J genes are TRBV9 and TRBJ1-2; TRBD1 might be the D (6 bases). Looked up from germline, CDR1 is SGDLS and CDR2 is YYNGEE. Trimming pared 4 bases from V and 2 bases from J, leaving 18 bases between. This CDR3 region has 16 residues. The CDR3 region is CASSSQGHGANYGYTF. CDR3 coding DNA: TGTGCCAGCAGCAGCCAGGGGCATGGGGCGAACTATGGCTACACCTTC. Together with reference TRBV9 and TRBJ1-2, the CDR3 gives the full variable domain: DSGVTQTPKHLITATGQRVTLRCSPRSGDLSVYWYQQSLDQGLQFLIQYYNGEERAKGNILERFSAQQFPDLHSELNLSSLELGDSALYFCASSSQGHGANYGYTFGSGTRLTVV.

This clone has more than one count but fewer than ten. The chain recombines TRBV6-6 with TRBJ1-2; tentatively, D is TRBD1 (6 bases). Germline-derived CDR1 and CDR2 are MNHNY and SVGAGI (reference sequence). V was pared by 7 bases and J by 0 bases, with 12 bases between. This CDR3 has 14 residues. DNA for the CDR3: TGTGCCAGCATAGAGGGGGTGGCTAACTATGGCTACACCTTC. It encodes CASIEGVANYGYTF.

The rearrangement links TRBV6-7 to TRBJ2-1; 10 nucleotides line up with TRBD2. TRBV6-7 carries the ORF label, with uncertain function. CDR3 size: 14 residues. The V gene end was trimmed by 6 bases and the J gene end by 7 bases; junction bases not matched to a gene: 6. The CDR3 protein is CASRGASGSNEQFF. CDR3 nucleotide sequence: TGTGCCAGCAGGGGGGCTAGCGGGAGTAATGAGCAGTTCTTC.

The genes are TRBV4-2 and TRBJ1-1, with TRBD1 identical over 8 bases. The junction had 7 bases not matched to a gene; V was cut back by 0 bases and J by 1 base. CDR1 LGHNA and CDR2 YNFKEQ come from the germline V gene. CDR3 length: 17 residues. Here the CDR3 DNA reads TGTGCCAGCAGCCAAGATTTGTGGGACAGGACGAACACTGAAGCTTTCTTT. Protein product: CASSQDLWDRTNTEAFF.

This clone was counted a few times. The CDR3 spells CASSPPRGLWEQYF. The CDR3 nucleotides are TGTGCCAGCTCACCACCAAGGGGGCTGTGGGAGCAGTACTTC. This sequence joins TRBV18 and TRBJ2-7; 7 nucleotides align to TRBD1. In germline, CDR1 is KGHSH, CDR2 LQKENI. V lost 0 bases to trimming and J lost 7 bases; unmatched junction nucleotides: 6. This CDR3 region has 14 residues.

The gene calls are TRBV18 and TRBJ2-2; possible D gene TRBD1, 5 bases. The CDR3 covers 14 residues. Germline V gene sequence: CDR1 KGHSH, CDR2 LQKENI. V shed 4 bases and J shed 8 bases, with 14 bases lying between them. In DNA, the CDR3 is TGTGCCAGCTCACGAACCCCAGGGCTGGGGGAGCTGTTTTTT. Translating gives CASSRTPGLGELFF.

In nucleotides, the CDR3 is TGTGCCAGCAGCCCATTTAGGGGCGGGGAGCTGTTTTTT. Residues: CASSPFRGGELFF. V and J are TRBV14 and TRBJ2-2; TRBD1 is a possible D gene (5 bases). The CDR3 totals 13 residues. Germline values: CDR1 SGHDN, CDR2 FVKESK. Trimming stripped 4 bases from V and 7 bases from J, with 10 bases between.

The chain combines TRBV24-1 with TRBJ2-1, with D uncertain. V lost 1 base and J 7 bases, leaving 10 bases between the germline ends. The CDR3 consists of 14 residues. From germline, CDR1 is KGHDR and CDR2 SFDVKD. CDR3 bases: TGTGCCACCAGTGATTTTAGGGTTCCAAATGAGCAGTTCTTC. This encodes CATSDFRVPNEQFF.